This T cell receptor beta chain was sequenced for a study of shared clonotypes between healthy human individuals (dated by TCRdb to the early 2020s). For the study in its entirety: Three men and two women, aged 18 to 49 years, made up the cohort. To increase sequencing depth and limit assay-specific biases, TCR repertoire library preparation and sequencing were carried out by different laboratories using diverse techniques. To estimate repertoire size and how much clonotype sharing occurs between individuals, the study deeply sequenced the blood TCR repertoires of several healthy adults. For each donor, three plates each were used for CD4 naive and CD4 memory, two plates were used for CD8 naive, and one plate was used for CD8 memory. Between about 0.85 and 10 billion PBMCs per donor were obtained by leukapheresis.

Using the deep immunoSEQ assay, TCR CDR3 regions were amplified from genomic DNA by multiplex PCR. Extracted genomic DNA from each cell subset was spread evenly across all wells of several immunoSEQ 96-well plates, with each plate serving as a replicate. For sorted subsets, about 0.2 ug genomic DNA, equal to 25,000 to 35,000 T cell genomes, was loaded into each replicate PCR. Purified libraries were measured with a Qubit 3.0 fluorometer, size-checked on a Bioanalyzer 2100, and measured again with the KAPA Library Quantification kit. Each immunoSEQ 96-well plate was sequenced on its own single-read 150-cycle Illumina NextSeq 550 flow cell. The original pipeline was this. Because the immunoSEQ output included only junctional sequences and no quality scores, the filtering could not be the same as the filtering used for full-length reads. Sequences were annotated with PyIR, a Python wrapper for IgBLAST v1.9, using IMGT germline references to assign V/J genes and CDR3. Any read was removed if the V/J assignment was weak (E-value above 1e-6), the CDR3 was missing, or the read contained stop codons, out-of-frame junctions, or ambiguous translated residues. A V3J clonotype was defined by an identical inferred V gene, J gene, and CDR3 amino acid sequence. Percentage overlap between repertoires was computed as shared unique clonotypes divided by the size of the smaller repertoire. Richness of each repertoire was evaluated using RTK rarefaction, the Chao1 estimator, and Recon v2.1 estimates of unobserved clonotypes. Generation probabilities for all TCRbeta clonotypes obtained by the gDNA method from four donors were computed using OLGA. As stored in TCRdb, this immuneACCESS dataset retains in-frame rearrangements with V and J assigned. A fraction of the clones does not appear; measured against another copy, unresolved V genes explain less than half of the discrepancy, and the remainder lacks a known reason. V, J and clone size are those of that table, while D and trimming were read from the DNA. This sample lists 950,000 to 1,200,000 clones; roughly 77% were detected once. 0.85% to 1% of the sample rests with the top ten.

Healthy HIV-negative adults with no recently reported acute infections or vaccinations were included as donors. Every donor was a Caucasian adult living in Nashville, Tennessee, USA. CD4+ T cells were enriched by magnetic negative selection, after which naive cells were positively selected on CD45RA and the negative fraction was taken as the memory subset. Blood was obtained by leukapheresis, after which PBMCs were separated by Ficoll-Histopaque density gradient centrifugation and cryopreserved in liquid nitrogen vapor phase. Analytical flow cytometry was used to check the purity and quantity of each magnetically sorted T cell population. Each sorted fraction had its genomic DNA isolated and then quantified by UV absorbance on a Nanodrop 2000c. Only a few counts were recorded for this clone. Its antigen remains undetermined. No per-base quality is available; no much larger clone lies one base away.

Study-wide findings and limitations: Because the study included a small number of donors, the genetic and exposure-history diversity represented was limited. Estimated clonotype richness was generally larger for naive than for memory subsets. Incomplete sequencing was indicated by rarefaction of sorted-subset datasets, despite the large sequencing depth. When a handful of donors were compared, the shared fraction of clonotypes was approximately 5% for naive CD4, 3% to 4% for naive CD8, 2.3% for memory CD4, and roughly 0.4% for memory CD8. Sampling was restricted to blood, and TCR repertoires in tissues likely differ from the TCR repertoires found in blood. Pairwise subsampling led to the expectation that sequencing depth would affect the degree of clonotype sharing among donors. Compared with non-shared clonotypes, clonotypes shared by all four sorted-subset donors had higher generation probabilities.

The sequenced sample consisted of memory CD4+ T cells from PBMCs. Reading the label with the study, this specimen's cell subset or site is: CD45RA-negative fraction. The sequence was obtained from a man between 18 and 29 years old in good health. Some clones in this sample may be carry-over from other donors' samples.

CDR3 loop: CASSFSGTRRDTQYF. The DNA sequence is given as TGCGCCAGCAGCTTTTCCGGGACTAGACGAGATACGCAGTATTTT. Recombination joined TRBV5-1 with TRBJ2-3, with 8 junctional bases fitting TRBD2. Germline trimming: 2 bases from V, 5 bases from J; junction bases outside gene matches: 7. CDR1 and CDR2 are drawn from the germline V gene: SGHRS, YFSETQ. Its CDR3 holds 15 amino acids, cysteine through phenylalanine. The only DNA kept is the CDR3, 45 bases in frame from the first base.